This TCR beta chain appears in the sequencing data of a study of blood T cell repertoires in COVID-19. The repertoire was sequenced with immunoSEQ multiplex PCR; TCRdb's copy has only in-frame clones and lacks some. The sample lists hundreds of thousands of clones, 70% to 90% occurring once. This CDR3 contains 14 residues. Germline V gene data show CDR1 as LGHDT and CDR2 as YNNKEL (reference sequence). V shed 4 bases and J 2 bases; nucleotides not matched to a gene: 3. A remark on this clone: The identical CDR3 is also encoded by other nucleotide sequences in the sample.

This receptor was identified in a woman younger than 45 with COVID-19, enrolled during active disease. The rearrangement joins TRBV3-1 (or the pseudogene TRBV3-2) to TRBJ2-3; TRBD2 matches 7 bases. Source material: peripheral blood. The CDR3 DNA follows: TGTGCCAGCAGCCTTGGGGGGGACACAGATACGCAGTATTTT. It yields the protein CASSLGGDTDTQYF.